Included here is one TCR beta chain sequence, with context. The specificity of this receptor is unknown. Per-base qualities were not stored, and no clone one base away is much larger. These data belong to a study of blood T cell repertoires in COVID-19 (TCRdb year 2020). Background for the entire study: Samples covering the acute and convalescent phases of COVID-19 were provided by collaborators in the United States, Italy and Spain. The samples were drawn from two sources: the first 160 participants of the ongoing ImmuneRACE study, and 1,254 subjects contributed by 6 global collaborators. Subjects who had been exposed to COVID-19, were actively infected with it, or had recovered from it provided the deeply sampled blood TCRbeta repertoires that made up the dataset. A de-identified subject ID, COVID-19 status, age in years and sex were almost always included in the sample metadata. Where available, HLA class I and class II types were taken from metadata supplied by the sample provider and were not determined by assay-based typing. The repertoires were made available in a free public database intended to serve as a resource for research on the immune response to SARS-CoV-2. The material from the prospective study consisted of cDNA or gDNA derived from T cells, B-cell-depleted T cells, or PBMCs.

TCRbeta CDR3 regions were amplified from genomic DNA using the immunoSEQ Assay, a bias-controlled multiplex PCR. In the paper's pipeline: The number of nucleated cells in each sample was estimated by amplification of reference gene primers within the assay. To quantify the absolute abundance of each unique TCRbeta CDR3 rearrangement, sequence reads were collapsed and filtered. Productive Simpson clonality was computed per sample as the square root of Simpson's diversity index over productive rearrangements. TCRdb obtained this table from immuneACCESS and retained in-frame rearrangements with V and J assigned. These tables miss some clones; where compared with another copy, unresolved V genes account for less than half of the shortfall, and the remainder is unexplained. That table is the source of V, J and clone size, and D and trimming were worked out from the DNA. Recorded for this sample are hundreds of thousands of clones; 65% to 85% of them occurred a single time. About 8.1% of the sample is taken by the ten largest.

The CDR3, cysteine through phenylalanine, is 13 amino acids long. The sequence is cut down to CDR3 DNA, 39 bases in frame from base 1. Via the germline V gene (reference sequence), CDR1 is LNHDA and CDR2 SQIVND. Relative to germline, V is 8 bases shorter and J is 6 bases shorter, with 17 bases between their ends. What the work shows at the level of the full study, not this receptor alone: How much clinical and demographic metadata was included differed by source and by participant, and the metadata was provided uncurated.

Whole blood was collected in K2EDTA tubes by collaborating institutions according to the institutions' own protocols. For TCRbeta analysis, collaborators shipped samples in one of three forms: frozen whole blood, isolated PBMCs, or DNA extracted from either of those sample types. The TCR originated in a woman aged 50 to 60 with acute or convalescent COVID-19. Sequencing was carried out using peripheral blood. The chain is encoded by TRBV19 joined to TRBJ2-7; TRBD1 might be the D gene, on 5 matching bases. The CDR3 in this case is CASSPRGPREQYF. The DNA sequence reads TGTGCCAGTTCCCCAAGGGGCCCCCGCGAGCAGTACTTC.